What follows are 22 T cell receptor beta chains derived from one specimen sequenced in a study of beta chain features in type 1 diabetes. What was sequenced were expressed TCRB transcripts, since all of the isolated RNA had been reverse transcribed. Only in-frame clones appear in the TCRdb table, and some are missing; sequencing was by immunoSEQ multiplex PCR. The sample holds 450,000 or so clones, roughly 11% seen once. The sequenced material came from naive CD4+ T cells from blood. All receptors derive from a woman aged 18-29 years in good health.

The rearrangement joins TRBV30 to TRBJ2-5, with 15 bases lining up with TRBD2. V trimming: 3 bases; J trimming: 4 bases; junction bases outside the gene matches: 9. This CDR3 is built from 17 residues. Germline-derived CDR1 and CDR2 are GTSNPN and SVGIG (reference sequence). The CDR3 reads CAWSTGTSGRLGETQYF. The CDR3 DNA is TGTGCCTGGAGCACCGGGACTAGCGGGAGGTTGGGAGAGACCCAGTACTTC.

This clone was seen only a few times. The chain is built from TRBV10-3 and TRBJ2-3; the D is unclear. The CDR3 spans 13 residues. CDR1 is ENHRY and CDR2 is SYGVKD in the germline V gene. V lost 0 bases and J 4 bases, leaving 5 bases between the germline ends. This chain's CDR3 is CAISESGPDTQYF. The CDR3 bases are TGTGCCATCAGTGAGTCGGGCCCAGATACGCAGTATTTT.

In this sample, this clone turned up a few times. The chain is built from TRBV7-2 and TRBJ2-3, with 8 positions matching TRBD2. The ends lost 4 bases at V and 0 bases at J; junction bases unmatched: 6. The CDR3 contains 16 residues. Germline V gene lookup returns CDR1 SGHTA and CDR2 FQGNSA. The CDR3 here is CASSYRGGRSTDTQYF. CDR3 DNA: TGTGCCAGCAGCTACCGTGGCGGGAGGAGCACAGATACGCAGTATTTT.

In its sample, this clone was seen a few times. This chain links TRBV2 with TRBJ2-3; a possible D gene is TRBD2 (5 bases). The CDR3 covers 14 residues. V lost 7 bases and J 6 bases, leaving 17 bases between the germline ends. Per germline, CDR1 SNHLY and CDR2 FYNNEI. DNA of the CDR3: TGTGCCAGCAATCGAGCGTCGGGAACGGATACGCAGTATTTT. Protein: CASNRASGTDTQYF.

This clone has a handful of counts. An end of the junction does not agree with germline; a read error may underlie this. Other DNA variants within this sample encode the same CDR3. The V gene is TRBV18, the J gene TRBJ1-5, with a tentative D call TRBD1 (6 bases). This CDR3 has 14 amino acids. Germline values: CDR1 KGHSH, CDR2 LQKENI. CDR3 DNA: TGTGCCAGCTCTCCACAGGGTAACAATCAGCCCCAGCATTTT. It is translated as CASSPQGNNQPQHF.

The chain couples TRBV19 to TRBJ1-2; 7 nucleotides line up with TRBD1. V lost 4 bases to trimming and J lost 7 bases; unmatched junction nucleotides: 9. The CDR3 totals 14 residues. CDR1 and CDR2 (germline): LNHDA, SQIVND (reference sequence). As DNA, the CDR3 is TGTGCCAGTAGTAACCCTCGGACAGGCGGTGGCTACACCTTC. This encodes CASSNPRTGGGYTF.

The chain combines TRBV5-6 with TRBJ2-5, with 9 bases matching TRBD2. J was trimmed by 4 bases and V by 5 bases; bases with no gene match: 15. Germline V gene lookup returns CDR1 SGHDT and CDR2 YYEEEE. The CDR3 totals 17 residues. The CDR3 loop reads CASSTFWLAGRRETQYF. DNA of the CDR3: TGTGCCAGCAGTACTTTTTGGCTAGCGGGACGGAGAGAGACCCAGTACTTC.

This clone was observed a few times. The sample contains more than one DNA sequence encoding this CDR3. The rearrangement uses TRBV7-2 and TRBJ2-5, with D perhaps matching TRBD1 (6 bases). Germline V gene lookup returns CDR1 SGHTA and CDR2 FQGNSA. This CDR3 spans 14 amino acids. Trimming removed 0 bases at V and 4 bases at J, with 9 bases between. Here the CDR3 reads CASSLAGQRETQYF. In nucleotides, the CDR3 is TGTGCCAGCAGCTTAGCCGGACAGAGAGAGACCCAGTACTTC.

This clone appeared a few times. This sequence joins TRBV6-6 and TRBJ2-1; 8 nucleotides agree with TRBD2. The CDR3 consists of 13 residues. V lost 7 bases, J lost 8 bases, and 7 bases stayed unmatched. The germline V gene has CDR1 MNHNY and CDR2 SVGAGI (reference sequence). As DNA, the CDR3 is TGTGCCAGCAAAGGACTAGCTAGCTATGAGCAGTTCTTC. Translated: CASKGLASYEQFF.

V gene TRBV18 combines with J gene TRBJ2-7; 12 nucleotides align to TRBD2. Trimming removed 3 bases from V and 4 bases from J; junction bases left unmatched: 7. The germline gives CDR1 KGHSH, CDR2 LQKENI. This CDR3 spans 16 amino acids. The CDR3 DNA is TGTGCCAGCTCACCCACGGTGACTAGCGGGAGTTACGAGCAGTACTTC. As protein: CASSPTVTSGSYEQYF.

This clone has a handful of counts. The chain uses TRBV4-3 and TRBJ1-2; D is perhaps TRBD1 (5 bases). This CDR3 is built from 15 residues. Trimming took 0 bases from V and 8 from J, leaving 16 bases between them. Germline CDR1 and CDR2: LGHNA and YSLEER. CDR3 nucleotides: TGCGCCAGCAGCCAAGATGTGAGGCCAGGGAGGGGCTACACCTTC. Protein sequence: CASSQDVRPGRGYTF.

V gene TRBV25-1 combines with J gene TRBJ2-5; D not resolved. Judging by the DNA end, TRBJ2-7 fits better; the J call may be wrong. The germline V gene has CDR1 MGHDK and CDR2 SYGVNS. The CDR3 totals 13 residues. The CDR3 spells CASSVAGSYEQYF. DNA of the CDR3: TGTGCCAGCAGTGTGGCAGGCTCCTACGAGCAGTACTTC.

This clone was observed a few times. J is TRBJ2-3 and V is TRBV7-2; the match to TRBD2 covers 12 bases. The J segment lost 2 bases and the V segment lost 5 bases, leaving 5 bases of the junction unmatched. The V gene's germline CDR1 is SGHTA and CDR2 FQGNSA. The CDR3 is 16 amino acids. The CDR3 loop reads CASSRLAGGSTDTQYF. CDR3 nucleotides: TGTGCCAGCAGCCGTCTAGCGGGGGGGTCCACAGATACGCAGTATTTT.

This clone was recorded a few times. The chain has TRBV13 and TRBJ1-1; D is unresolved. This CDR3 comprises 16 residues. In germline, CDR1 is PRHDT, CDR2 FYEKMQ (reference sequence). Trimming removed 2 bases from V and 0 bases from J, with 13 bases in between. CDR3 DNA sequence: TGTGCCAGCAGCTTAAAGCGGGCCTCCTTGAACACTGAAGCTTTCTTT. Its translation is CASSLKRASLNTEAFF.

V and J are TRBV7-9 and TRBJ2-5; D might be TRBD1 (6 bases). The CDR3 contains 14 residues. Germline CDR1 is SEHNR and CDR2 is FQNEAQ (reference sequence). The germline V and J ends were trimmed by 5 bases and 5 bases, with 15 bases remaining between them. The chain's CDR3 is CASSPGAELETQYF. In DNA, the CDR3 is TGTGCCAGCAGCCCAGGGGCCGAACTGGAGACCCAGTACTTC.

In nucleotides, the CDR3 is TGCGCCAGCAGCTTGGCTTCCCCGGGGCAAGAGACCCAGTACTTC. It translates to CASSLASPGQETQYF. The chain recombines TRBV5-1 with TRBJ2-5, with D perhaps matching TRBD2 (5 bases). V lost 0 bases, J lost 2 bases, and 11 bases lay in between. Per the germline V gene, CDR1 is SGHRS and CDR2 is YFSETQ. This CDR3 contains 15 residues.

This chain uses TRBV15 with TRBJ2-1; no firm D call. Trimming left V 0 bases short and J 5 bases short, with 5 bases between. The CDR3 runs 13 residues. Germline CDR1 reads LNHNV; CDR2 reads YYDKDF (reference sequence). CDR3 nucleotides: TGTGCCACCAGCAGAGATGCAAACAATGAGCAGTTCTTC. This sequence encodes CATSRDANNEQFF.

There are a few counts of this clone. The sample contains more than one DNA sequence encoding this CDR3. The chain combines TRBV7-2 with TRBJ2-5; no clear D. CDR3 length: 11 amino acids. Per the germline V gene, CDR1 is SGHTA and CDR2 is FQGNSA. Between the trimmed V and J ends, which lost 2 bases and 5 bases, there was a span of 3 bases. CDR3 coding DNA: TGTGCCAGCAGCTTATCCGAGACCCAGTACTTC. Translated: CASSLSETQYF.

In its sample, this clone was seen a few times. The chain carries TRBV7-2 and TRBJ1-1; the D gene is possibly TRBD1 (5 bases). This CDR3 has 14 residues. V was cut by 6 bases and J by 4 bases, with 15 bases left in between. The germline V gene has CDR1 SGHTA and CDR2 FQGNSA. CDR3 DNA: TGTGCCAGCAGTTTTATCAGGGCCAGCACTGAAGCTTTCTTT. Translation gives CASSFIRASTEAFF.

The rearrangement joins TRBV7-7 to TRBJ2-5; D ambiguous. The V gene lost 5 bases and the J gene lost 5 bases, with 6 bases spanning the gap. CDR1 and CDR2 (germline): SSHAT, FNYEAQ (reference sequence). This CDR3 is built from 11 residues. The CDR3 nucleotides read TGTGCCAGCAGCCCTGGGGAGACCCAGTACTTC. Its protein is CASSPGETQYF.

This clone was recorded once. The V call is TRBV4-1, the J call TRBJ1-4, with D perhaps TRBD1 (6 bases). In germline, CDR1 is MGHRA, CDR2 YSYEKL. CDR3 size: 14 residues. The ends were cut back, 4 bases at V and 4 bases at J, with 10 bases in the middle. CDR3 DNA: TGCGCCAGCAGCCTACGGGACAATAATGAAAAACTGTTTTTT. It codes for CASSLRDNNEKLFF.

A few counts support this clone. In the same sample, other DNA sequences code for this CDR3. This sequence joins TRBV7-3 and TRBJ2-1; 10 bases match TRBD2. This CDR3 region has 15 residues. CDR1 and CDR2 (germline): SGHTA, FQGTGA. V shed 3 bases and J 1 base; nucleotides not matched to a gene: 0. The CDR3 spells CASSFSGGSYNEQFF. The CDR3 DNA is TGTGCCAGCAGCTTTAGCGGGGGGTCCTACAATGAGCAGTTCTTC.